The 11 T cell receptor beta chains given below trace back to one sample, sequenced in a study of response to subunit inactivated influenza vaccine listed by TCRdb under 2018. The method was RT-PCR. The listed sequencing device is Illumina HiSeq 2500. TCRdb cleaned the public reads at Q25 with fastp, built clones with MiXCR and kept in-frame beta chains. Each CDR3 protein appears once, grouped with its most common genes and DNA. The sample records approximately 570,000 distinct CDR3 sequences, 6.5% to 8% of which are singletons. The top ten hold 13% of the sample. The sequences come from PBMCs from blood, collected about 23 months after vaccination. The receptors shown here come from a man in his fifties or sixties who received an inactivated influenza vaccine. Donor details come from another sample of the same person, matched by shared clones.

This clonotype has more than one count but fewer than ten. In DNA, the CDR3 is TGTGCCAGCAGCTTCAGACAGGGGGCCGCCATGAACACTGAAGCTTTCTTT. Translated: CASSFRQGAAMNTEAFF. This rearrangement joins TRBV5-5 to TRBJ1-1; 10 nucleotides match TRBD1. The J segment lost 0 bases and the V segment lost 2 bases, leaving 7 bases of the junction unmatched. The CDR3 loop spans 17 amino acids. The germline CDR1 and CDR2 sequences are SGHKS and YYEKEE (reference sequence).

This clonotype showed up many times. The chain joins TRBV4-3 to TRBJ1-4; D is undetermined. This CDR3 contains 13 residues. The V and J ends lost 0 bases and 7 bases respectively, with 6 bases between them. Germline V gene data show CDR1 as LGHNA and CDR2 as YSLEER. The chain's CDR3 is CASSQDSGEKLFF. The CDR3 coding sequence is TGCGCCAGCAGCCAAGATTCTGGTGAAAAACTGTTTTTT.

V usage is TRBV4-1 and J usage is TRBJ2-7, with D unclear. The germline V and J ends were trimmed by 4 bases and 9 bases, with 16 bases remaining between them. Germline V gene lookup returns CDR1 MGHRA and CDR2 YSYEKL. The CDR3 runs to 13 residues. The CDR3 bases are TGCGCCAGCAGCCGAACCGTATTCGTCGGGCAGTACTTC. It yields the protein CASSRTVFVGQYF.

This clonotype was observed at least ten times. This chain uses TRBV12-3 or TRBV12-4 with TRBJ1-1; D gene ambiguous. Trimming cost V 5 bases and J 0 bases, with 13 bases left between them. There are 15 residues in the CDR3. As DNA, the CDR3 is TGTGCCAGCAGTCTGAGCGTGGTGATGAACACTGAAGCTTTCTTT. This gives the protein CASSLSVVMNTEAFF.

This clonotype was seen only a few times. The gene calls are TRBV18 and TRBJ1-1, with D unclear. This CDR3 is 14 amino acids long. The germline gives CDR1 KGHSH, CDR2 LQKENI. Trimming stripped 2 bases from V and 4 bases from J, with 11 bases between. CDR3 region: CASSPSGVTTEAFF. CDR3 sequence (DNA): TGTGCCAGCTCACCATCCGGGGTAACCACTGAAGCTTTCTTT.

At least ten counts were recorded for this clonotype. CDR3 region: CASSQEGQAGPYYEQYF. For the CDR3, the DNA is TGCGCCAGCAGCCAAGAAGGTCAGGCAGGGCCTTACTACGAGCAGTACTTC. The chain carries TRBV4-3 and TRBJ2-7; maybe TRBD1 (5 bases). Between the trimmed V and J ends, which lost 0 bases and 3 bases, there was a span of 18 bases. CDR1 is LGHNA, CDR2 YSLEER, per germline. The CDR3 covers 17 residues.

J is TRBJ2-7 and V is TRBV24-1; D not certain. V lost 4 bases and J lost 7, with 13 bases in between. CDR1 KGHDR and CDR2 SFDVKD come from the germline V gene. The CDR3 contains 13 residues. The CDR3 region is CATSDGRFSEQYF. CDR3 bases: TGTGCCACCAGTGACGGAAGGTTTAGTGAGCAGTACTTC.

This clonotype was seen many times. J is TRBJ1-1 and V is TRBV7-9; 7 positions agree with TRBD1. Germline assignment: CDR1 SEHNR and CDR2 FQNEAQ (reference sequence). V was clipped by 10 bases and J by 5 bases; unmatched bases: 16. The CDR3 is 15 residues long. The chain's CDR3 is CAIREPTGLRTEAFF. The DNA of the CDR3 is TGTGCCATCAGGGAGCCGACAGGGCTTAGGACTGAAGCTTTCTTT.

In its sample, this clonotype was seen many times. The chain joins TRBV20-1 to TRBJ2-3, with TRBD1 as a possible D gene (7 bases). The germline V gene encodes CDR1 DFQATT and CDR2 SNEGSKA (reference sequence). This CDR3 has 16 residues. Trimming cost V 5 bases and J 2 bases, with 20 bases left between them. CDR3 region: CSAGGTAILNTDTQYF. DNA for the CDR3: TGCAGTGCTGGCGGGACAGCGATTTTAAACACAGATACGCAGTATTTT.

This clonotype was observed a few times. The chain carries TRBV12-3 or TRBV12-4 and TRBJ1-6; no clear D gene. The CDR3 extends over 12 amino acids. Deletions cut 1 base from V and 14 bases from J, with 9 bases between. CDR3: CASSLGAEALHF. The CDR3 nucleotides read TGTGCCAGCAGTTTAGGGGCTGAGGCCCTCCACTTT.

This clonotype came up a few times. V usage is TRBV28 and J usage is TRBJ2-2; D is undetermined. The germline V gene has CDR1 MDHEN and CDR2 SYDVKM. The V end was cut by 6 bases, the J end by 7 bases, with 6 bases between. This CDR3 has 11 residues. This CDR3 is CASRAGGELFF. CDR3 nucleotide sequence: TGTGCCAGCAGAGCCGGCGGGGAGCTGTTTTTT. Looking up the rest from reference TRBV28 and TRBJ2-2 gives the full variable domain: DVKVTQSSRYLVKRTGEKVFLECVQDMDHENMFWYRQDPGLGLRLIYFSYDVKMKEKGDIPEGYSVSREKKERFSLILESASTNQTSMYLCASRAGGELFFGEGSRLTVL.